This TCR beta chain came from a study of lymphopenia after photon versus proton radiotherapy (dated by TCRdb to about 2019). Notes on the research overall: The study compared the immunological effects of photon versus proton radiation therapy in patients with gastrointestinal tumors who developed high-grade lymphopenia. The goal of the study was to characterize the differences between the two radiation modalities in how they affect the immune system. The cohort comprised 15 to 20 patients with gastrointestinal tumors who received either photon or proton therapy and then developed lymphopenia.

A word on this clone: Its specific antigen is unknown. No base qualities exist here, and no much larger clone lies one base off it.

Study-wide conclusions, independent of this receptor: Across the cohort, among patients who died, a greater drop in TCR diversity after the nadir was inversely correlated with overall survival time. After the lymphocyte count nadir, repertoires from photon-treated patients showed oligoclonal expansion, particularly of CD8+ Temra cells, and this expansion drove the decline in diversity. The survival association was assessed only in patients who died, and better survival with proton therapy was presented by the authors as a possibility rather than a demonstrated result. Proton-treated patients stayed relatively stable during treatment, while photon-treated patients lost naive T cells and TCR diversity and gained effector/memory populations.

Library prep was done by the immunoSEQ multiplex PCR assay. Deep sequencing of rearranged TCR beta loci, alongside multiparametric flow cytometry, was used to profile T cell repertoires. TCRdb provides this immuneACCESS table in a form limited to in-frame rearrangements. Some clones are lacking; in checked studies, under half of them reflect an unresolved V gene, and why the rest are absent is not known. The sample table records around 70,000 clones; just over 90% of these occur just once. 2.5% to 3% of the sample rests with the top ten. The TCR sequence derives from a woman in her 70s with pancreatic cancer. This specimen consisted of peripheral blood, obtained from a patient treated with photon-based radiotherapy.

This receptor has the CDR3 CASSLQTGGFTDTQYF. The DNA reads TGTGCCAGCAGTTTACAGACAGGGGGCTTCACAGATACGCAGTATTTT. The V gene is TRBV27 and the J gene is TRBJ2-3; 10 central bases correspond to TRBD1. The CDR3, from cysteine to phenylalanine, totals 16 residues. Kept here is only the CDR3 DNA, which spans 48 bases and is read in frame from base 1. Looking up the germline V gene (reference sequence) yields CDR1 MNHEY and CDR2 SMNVEV. V loses 2 bases at its end and J loses 2 bases; junction bases beyond the gene matches: 4.